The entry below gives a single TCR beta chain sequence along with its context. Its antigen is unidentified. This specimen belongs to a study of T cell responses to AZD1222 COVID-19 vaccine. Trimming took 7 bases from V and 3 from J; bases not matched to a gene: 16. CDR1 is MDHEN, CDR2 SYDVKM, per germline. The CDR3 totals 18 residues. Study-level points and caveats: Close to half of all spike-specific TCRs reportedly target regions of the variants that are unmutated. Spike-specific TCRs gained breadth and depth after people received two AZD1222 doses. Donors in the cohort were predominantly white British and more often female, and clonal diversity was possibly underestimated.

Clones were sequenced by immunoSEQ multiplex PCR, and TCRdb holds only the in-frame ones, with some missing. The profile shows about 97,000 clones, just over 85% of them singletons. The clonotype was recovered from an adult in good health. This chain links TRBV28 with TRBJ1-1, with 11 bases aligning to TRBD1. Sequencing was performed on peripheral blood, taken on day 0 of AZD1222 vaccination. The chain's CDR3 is CASNGSGTGGSWDTEAFF. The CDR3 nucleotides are TGTGCCAGCAATGGGTCCGGGACAGGGGGTTCGTGGGACACTGAAGCTTTCTTT.